This T cell receptor (beta chain) was sequenced in a study of CD8+ T cells in alopecia areata. V dropped 4 bases and J dropped 4 bases, with 12 bases sitting between them. Germline CDR1 is SGDLS and CDR2 is YYNGEE. This CDR3 has 14 residues. Following extraction, RNA underwent reverse transcription to cDNA, which served as the sequencing template. Libraries were prepared by immunoSEQ multiplex PCR; TCRdb keeps only in-frame clonotypes and omits some of them. Among about 180,000 clones, around 63% were seen once, and the ten largest hold 1.5% to 2%. The rearrangement uses TRBV9 and TRBJ2-1, with TRBD2 as a possible D gene (5 bases). The specimen comprised CD4+ T cells sorted from blood, sampled at week 0. The sequence was obtained from a human donor with alopecia areata. CDR3 nucleotides: TGTGCCAGCAGCCCATGGACTGGGTACAATGAGCAGTTCTTC. Encoded protein: CASSPWTGYNEQFF.